Presented here are 27 T cell receptor beta chains from one specimen sequenced in a study of T cell responses to AZD1222 COVID-19 vaccine. The data were produced by immunoSEQ multiplex PCR, yet TCRdb's version contains in-frame clones alone and is incomplete. The sample consists of over 100,000 clones, 85% to 90% of them appearing once. The input for sequencing was peripheral blood, taken on day 0 of AZD1222 vaccination. The receptor source for this set is an adult in good health.

The gene calls are TRBV7-6 and TRBJ1-5, with D possibly TRBD1 on 5 matching bases. The germline V and J ends were trimmed by 1 base and 6 bases, with 10 bases remaining between them. The germline CDR1 and CDR2 sequences are SGHVS and FNYEAQ. CDR3 length: 14 amino acids. In DNA form, the CDR3 reads TGTGCCAGCAGCTTAGTTCAGGGAGGTCAGCCCCAGCATTTT. Encoded protein: CASSLVQGGQPQHF.

The rearrangement links TRBV5-1 to TRBJ2-1, with a possible D match to TRBD1 (6 bases). The CDR3 has 16 residues. V lost 4 bases, J lost 4 bases, and 18 bases lay in between. In germline, CDR1 is SGHRS, CDR2 YFSETQ. The DNA for the CDR3 is TGCGCCAGCAGCCTATTAACAGGGTCTGGATACAATGAGCAGTTCTTC. Amino acid sequence: CASSLLTGSGYNEQFF.

The rearrangement joins TRBV21-1 to TRBJ1-6. TRBV21-1 is noted as a pseudogene. The CDR3 spans 16 residues. The CDR3 reads CASSQPRSSYNSPLHF. CDR3 nucleotides: TGTGCCAGCAGCCAGCCCAGGAGCTCCTATAATTCACCCCTCCACTTT.

The V gene is TRBV19, the J gene TRBJ1-1; D possibly corresponds to TRBD1 (5 bases). CDR1 is LNHDA and CDR2 is SQIVND in the germline V gene (reference sequence). The CDR3 is 12 residues long. The V gene lost 4 bases and the J gene lost 5 bases, with 8 bases spanning the gap. This CDR3 is CASSTGTTEAFF. The CDR3 DNA reads TGTGCCAGTAGTACAGGGACGACTGAAGCTTTCTTT.

This clone was recorded a few times. The V call is TRBV5-1, the J call TRBJ2-2; the match to TRBD2 covers 10 bases. This CDR3 is 16 amino acids long. Germline CDR1 SGHRS, CDR2 YFSETQ. The ends lost 0 bases at V and 7 bases at J; junction bases unmatched: 6. In nucleotides, the CDR3 is TGCGCCAGCAGCTTGGGGCTAGCGGGAGAGGTCGGGGAGCTGTTTTTT. It encodes CASSLGLAGEVGELFF.

This chain joins TRBV28 and TRBJ2-5, with 7 nucleotides matching TRBD1. V lost 5 bases to trimming and J lost 2 bases; unmatched junction nucleotides: 5. The CDR3 consists of 14 residues. Per germline, CDR1 MDHEN and CDR2 SYDVKM. The DNA of the CDR3 is TGTGCCAGCAGTCAACAGGGGATTCAAGAGACCCAGTACTTC. Protein: CASSQQGIQETQYF.

V and J are TRBV6-5 and TRBJ1-1, with D unclear. Germline loops: CDR1 MNHEY, CDR2 SVGAGI. The CDR3 totals 13 residues. Trimming cost V 6 bases and J 0 bases, with 8 bases left between them. This CDR3 is CASSRLLNTEAFF. The CDR3 DNA is TGTGCCAGCAGCAGGCTTTTGAACACTGAAGCTTTCTTT.

The CDR3 region has the DNA TGCAGTGCTAGTGTCCGGACAGGGAATGAAAAACTGTTTTTT. Its translation: CSASVRTGNEKLFF. The chain recombines TRBV20-1 with TRBJ1-4; 8 bases align to TRBD1. The CDR3 runs 14 residues. CDR1 and CDR2 (germline): DFQATT, SNEGSKA (reference sequence). V lost 3 bases and J lost 5; bases outside the gene matches: 5.

The chain is built from TRBV27 and TRBJ2-2; D not certain. Germline V gene lookup returns CDR1 MNHEY and CDR2 SMNVEV (reference sequence). Trimming pared 3 bases from V and 4 bases from J, leaving 12 bases between. This CDR3 comprises 15 residues. CDR3 protein: CASSLDLGGTGELFF. CDR3 nucleotides: TGTGCCAGCAGTTTGGACCTAGGCGGCACCGGGGAGCTGTTTTTT.

The J gene is TRBJ1-2, the V gene TRBV27; maybe TRBD1 (6 bases). Germline CDR1 is MNHEY and CDR2 is SMNVEV (reference sequence). V lost 5 bases and J 2 bases, leaving 15 bases between the germline ends. The CDR3 contains 15 residues. CDR3 in DNA: TGTGCCAGCAGTGTGGCCAGGGGCGGAAACTATGGCTACACCTTC. It translates to CASSVARGGNYGYTF.

This chain links TRBV5-4 with TRBJ2-6; a possible D gene is TRBD2 (6 bases). The germline gives CDR1 SGHNT, CDR2 YYREEE (reference sequence). Trimming left V 4 bases short and J 0 bases short, with 14 bases between. CDR3 length: 17 amino acids. This chain's CDR3 is CASSRGTDLSGANVLTF. The CDR3 DNA is TGTGCCAGCAGCCGGGGGACGGATCTCTCTGGGGCCAACGTCCTGACTTTC.

The gene calls are TRBV19 and TRBJ1-5, with 7 bases matching TRBD1. Losses at the gene ends were 7 bases for V and 1 base for J; bases not matched to a gene: 7. CDR3 length: 15 amino acids. Germline assignment: CDR1 LNHDA and CDR2 SQIVND (reference sequence). This CDR3 is CASTATGWSNQPQHF. As DNA, the CDR3 is TGTGCCAGTACCGCGACAGGGTGGAGCAATCAGCCCCAGCATTTT. The full variable domain, in which reference TRBV19 and TRBJ1-5 provide the parts outside the CDR3, is DGGITQSPKYLFRKEGQNVTLSCEQNLNHDAMYWYRQDPGQGLRLIYYSQIVNDFQKGDIAEGYSVSREKKESFPLTVTSAQKNPTAFYLCASTATGWSNQPQHFGDGTRLSIL.

The rearrangement links TRBV5-6 to TRBJ1-2, with 9 bases aligning to TRBD1. Germline CDR1 SGHDT, CDR2 YYEEEE. The CDR3 runs 12 residues. With V trimmed by 6 bases and J by 8 bases, 5 bases remained unmatched. This chain's CDR3 is CASKNRGLGYTF. The DNA for the CDR3 is TGTGCCAGCAAGAACAGGGGGCTAGGCTACACCTTC.

The gene calls are TRBV19 and TRBJ1-2; D gene uncertain. The CDR3 has 13 amino acids. Germline V lookup: CDR1 LNHDA, CDR2 SQIVND (reference sequence). Trimming removed 5 bases at V and 6 bases at J, with 13 bases between. The CDR3 protein is CASSGMVLDGYTF. For the CDR3, the DNA is TGTGCCAGTAGTGGGATGGTGCTCGATGGCTACACCTTC.

This clone has a single count. Here the CDR3 reads CAISGGPGTGELFF. CDR3 nucleotide sequence: TGTGCCATCAGCGGGGGGCCTGGGACCGGGGAGCTGTTTTTT. This chain links TRBV10-3 with TRBJ2-2, with a possible D match to TRBD2 (7 bases). The CDR3 length is 14 residues. V lost 6 bases, J lost 5 bases, and 13 bases lay in between. Germline V gene sequence: CDR1 ENHRY, CDR2 SYGVKD.

The rearrangement joins TRBV15 to TRBJ1-2, with D possibly matching TRBD1 (5 bases). V was shortened by 3 bases and J by 4 bases, with 18 bases between the two germline ends. This CDR3 comprises 16 residues. From germline, CDR1 is LNHNV and CDR2 YYDKDF (reference sequence). The CDR3 nucleotides read TGTGCCACCAGCAGTTCAGGGTATGGGGATAGCTATGGCTACACCTTC. Its protein is CATSSSGYGDSYGYTF.

The V gene is TRBV5-1, the J gene TRBJ1-2; TRBD1 matches 10 bases. CDR1 is SGHRS and CDR2 is YFSETQ in the germline V gene. The CDR3 runs 17 residues. V trimming: 2 bases; J trimming: 7 bases; junction bases outside the gene matches: 14. CDR3 coding DNA: TGCGCCAGCAGCTTACCGGGACAGGGGTTAATGTATGCTGGCTACACCTTC. It codes for CASSLPGQGLMYAGYTF.

The V gene is TRBV19, the J gene TRBJ2-1; 9 bases align to TRBD1. Germline V gives CDR1 LNHDA, CDR2 SQIVND (reference sequence). The CDR3 is made up of 12 amino acids. V shed 4 bases, J shed 14 bases, and the junction held 6 bases outside the gene matches. Here the CDR3 DNA reads TGTGCCAGTAGTACCCCCGGACAGGGGAAGTTCTTC. Translating it yields CASSTPGQGKFF.

V usage is TRBV6-5 and J usage is TRBJ1-1; no reliable D call. From germline, CDR1 is MNHEY and CDR2 SVGAGI. Deletions cut 6 bases from V and 3 bases from J, with 11 bases between. This CDR3 region has 13 residues. CDR3: CASRVGTDTEAFF. The CDR3 DNA reads as TGTGCCAGCAGGGTAGGAACTGACACTGAAGCTTTCTTT.

This chain links TRBV4-1 with TRBJ1-5; 8 nucleotides agree with TRBD1. Germline values: CDR1 MGHRA, CDR2 YSYEKL. V gave up 1 base and J gave up 6 bases; unmatched junction bases: 8. The CDR3 is made up of 16 amino acids. CDR3 residues: CASSQGSQGATQPQHF. The CDR3 nucleotides are TGCGCCAGCAGCCAAGGTTCGCAGGGGGCTACTCAGCCCCAGCATTTT.

Only a few counts were recorded for this clone. Other nucleotide sequences in the sample specify the same CDR3. CDR3 protein: CASSYVGADTEAFF. CDR3 coding DNA: TGTGCCAGCAGTTACGTGGGCGCAGACACTGAAGCTTTCTTT. The chain joins TRBV6-2 or TRBV6-3 to TRBJ1-1; D remains ambiguous. The CDR3 extends over 14 amino acids. Per germline, CDR1 MNHEY and CDR2 SVGEGT. Trimming shortened V by 2 bases and J by 3 bases, and 10 bases separated the two germline ends.

The V gene is TRBV6-5, the J gene TRBJ1-6; tentatively, D is TRBD1 (5 bases). Between the trimmed V and J ends, which lost 5 bases and 8 bases, there was a span of 16 bases. Germline V gene data show CDR1 as MNHEY and CDR2 as SVGAGI. The CDR3 sequence is 15 residues long. CDR3 protein: CASSPSTWGDSPLHF. CDR3 DNA: TGTGCCAGCAGTCCATCGACGTGGGGCGATTCACCCCTCCACTTT.

The CDR3 loop is CASSLSVHNQPQHF. The DNA for the CDR3 is TGTGCCAGCAGCTTGTCGGTGCACAATCAGCCCCAGCATTTT. The genes are TRBV7-9 and TRBJ1-5, with D unresolved. The V end was cut by 3 bases, the J end by 3 bases, with 9 bases between. Germline V gene lookup returns CDR1 SEHNR and CDR2 FQNEAQ (reference sequence). This CDR3 is built from 14 residues.

DNA for the CDR3: TGTGCCAGCAGCTCTGGACGCACAGATACGCAGTATTTT. Protein: CASSSGRTDTQYF. The chain combines TRBV9 with TRBJ2-3; D is unclear. Germline values: CDR1 SGDLS, CDR2 YYNGEE. V lost 4 bases and J 1 base, leaving 7 bases between the germline ends. CDR3 length: 13 amino acids.

V and J are TRBV5-1 and TRBJ1-4; a weak D match, TRBD1 (6 bases). CDR3 length: 12 residues. Germline CDR1 is SGHRS and CDR2 is YFSETQ. Trimming removed 5 bases from V and 8 bases from J, with 10 bases in between. This CDR3 reads CASRRGNEKLFF. Here the CDR3 DNA reads TGCGCCAGCAGGAGGGGGAACGAAAAACTGTTTTTT.

This chain connects TRBV4-2 to TRBJ2-1, with TRBD2 matching over 8 bases. The V gene's germline CDR1 is LGHNA and CDR2 YNFKEQ. V shed 0 bases and J 9 bases; nucleotides not matched to a gene: 4. This CDR3 spans 14 amino acids. CDR3 bases: TGTGCCAGCAGCCAAGAGGCGCTAGCGGGTGAGCAGTTCTTC. The encoded protein is CASSQEALAGEQFF.

The rearrangement links TRBV14 to TRBJ1-1; TRBD1 is a possible D gene (5 bases). This CDR3 has 13 residues. Trimming cost V 4 bases and J 11 bases, with 17 bases left between them. CDR1 SGHDN and CDR2 FVKESK come from the germline V gene. In DNA, the CDR3 is TGTGCCAGCAGCCGCGTCCCCACTGGGGGGGCTTTCTTT. Translating gives CASSRVPTGGAFF. Looking up the rest from reference TRBV14 and TRBJ1-1 gives the full variable domain: EAGVTQFPSHSVIEKGQTVTLRCDPISGHDNLYWYRRVMGKEIKFLLHFVKESKQDESGMPNNRFLAERTGGTYSTLKVQPAELEDSGVYFCASSRVPTGGAFFGQGTRLTVV.